The text below deals with one T cell receptor (beta chain). Its target is not known. Every patient had mismatch repair deficiency by PCR or immunohistochemistry. TCRs were sequenced from a few patients responding to pembrolizumab. This sample is drawn from a study of PD-1 blockade in mismatch repair-deficient tumors. Study-wide context: Enrolled about 2013-2017, patients had progressing, pretreated mismatch repair-deficient cancers of about a dozen types.

General observations from the study: Tumor-resident clones, often absent from pretreatment blood, expanded after pembrolizumab and then contracted.

The CDR3 extends over 14 amino acids. Germline lookup yields CDR1 SNHLY and CDR2 FYNNEI. The V gene end was trimmed by 8 bases and the J gene end by 3 bases; junction bases not matched to a gene: 8. Produced via immunoSEQ multiplex PCR; TCRdb's table is partial and in-frame only. The sample consists of some 120,000 clones, 60% to 85% of them appearing once. The specimen comprised peripheral blood, sampled about 60 weeks after starting pembrolizumab. This clonotype was sampled from an adult with mismatch repair-deficient cancer. This chain links TRBV2 with TRBJ2-7; 9 nucleotides match TRBD2. The CDR3 loop reads CASQLLAGLYEQYF. The CDR3 coding sequence is TGTGCCAGCCAGCTGCTAGCGGGGCTCTACGAGCAGTACTTC.